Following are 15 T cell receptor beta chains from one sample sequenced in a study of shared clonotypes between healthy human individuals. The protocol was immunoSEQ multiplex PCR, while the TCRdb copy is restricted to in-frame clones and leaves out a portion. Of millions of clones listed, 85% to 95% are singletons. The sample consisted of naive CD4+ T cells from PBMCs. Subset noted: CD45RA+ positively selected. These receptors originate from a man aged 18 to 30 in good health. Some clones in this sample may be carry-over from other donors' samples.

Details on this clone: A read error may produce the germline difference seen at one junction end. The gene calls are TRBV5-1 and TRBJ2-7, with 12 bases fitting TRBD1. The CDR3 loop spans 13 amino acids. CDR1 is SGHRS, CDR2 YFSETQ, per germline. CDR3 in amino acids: CASSLEGQGARDF. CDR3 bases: TGCGCCAGCAGCTTGGAGGGACAGGGGGCTCGGGACTTC.

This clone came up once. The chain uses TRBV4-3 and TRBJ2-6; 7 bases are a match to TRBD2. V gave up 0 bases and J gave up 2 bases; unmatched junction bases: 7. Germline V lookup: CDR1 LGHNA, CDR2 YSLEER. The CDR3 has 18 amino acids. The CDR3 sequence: CASSQDWGEGPGANVLTF. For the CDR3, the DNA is TGCGCCAGCAGCCAAGATTGGGGGGAGGGCCCTGGGGCCAACGTCCTGACTTTC.

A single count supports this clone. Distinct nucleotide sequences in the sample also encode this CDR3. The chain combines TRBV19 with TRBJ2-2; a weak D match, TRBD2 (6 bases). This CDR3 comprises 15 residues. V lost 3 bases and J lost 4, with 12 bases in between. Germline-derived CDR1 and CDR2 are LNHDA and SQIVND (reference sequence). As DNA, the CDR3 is TGTGCCAGTAGTATTCGGGGGTCGGGCACCGGGGAGCTGTTTTTT. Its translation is CASSIRGSGTGELFF.

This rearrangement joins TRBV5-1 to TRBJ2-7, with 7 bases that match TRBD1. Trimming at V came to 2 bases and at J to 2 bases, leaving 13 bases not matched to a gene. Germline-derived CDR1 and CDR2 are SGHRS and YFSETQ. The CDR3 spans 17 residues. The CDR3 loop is CASSFGTAILTAYEQYF. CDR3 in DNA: TGCGCCAGCAGCTTCGGGACAGCCATACTAACGGCCTACGAGCAGTACTTC. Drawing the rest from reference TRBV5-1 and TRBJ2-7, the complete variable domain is KAGVTQTPRYLIKTRGQQVTLSCSPISGHRSVSWYQQTPGQGLQFLFEYFSETQRNKGNFPGRFSGRQFSNSRSEMNVSTLELGDSALYLCASSFGTAILTAYEQYFGPGTRLTVT.

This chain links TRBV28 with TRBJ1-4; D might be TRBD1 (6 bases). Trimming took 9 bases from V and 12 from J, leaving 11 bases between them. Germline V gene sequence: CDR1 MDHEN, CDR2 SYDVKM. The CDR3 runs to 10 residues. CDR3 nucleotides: TGTGCCAGAAGGGGGGGGGAACTGTTTTTT. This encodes CARRGGELFF. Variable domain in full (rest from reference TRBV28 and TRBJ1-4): DVKVTQSSRYLVKRTGEKVFLECVQDMDHENMFWYRQDPGLGLRLIYFSYDVKMKEKGDIPEGYSVSREKKERFSLILESASTNQTSMYLCARRGGELFFGSGTQLSVL.

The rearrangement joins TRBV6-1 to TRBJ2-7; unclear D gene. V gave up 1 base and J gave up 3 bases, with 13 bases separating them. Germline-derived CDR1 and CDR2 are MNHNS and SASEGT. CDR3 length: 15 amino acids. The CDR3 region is CASSEGHLNYYEQYF. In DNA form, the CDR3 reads TGTGCCAGCAGTGAAGGACACCTGAACTACTACGAGCAGTACTTC.

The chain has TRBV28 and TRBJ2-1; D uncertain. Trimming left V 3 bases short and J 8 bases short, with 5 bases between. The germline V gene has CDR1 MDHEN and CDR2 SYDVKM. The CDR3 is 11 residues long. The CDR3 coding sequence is TGTGCCAGCAGTTTTTTCGATGAGCAGTTCTTC. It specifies CASSFFDEQFF.

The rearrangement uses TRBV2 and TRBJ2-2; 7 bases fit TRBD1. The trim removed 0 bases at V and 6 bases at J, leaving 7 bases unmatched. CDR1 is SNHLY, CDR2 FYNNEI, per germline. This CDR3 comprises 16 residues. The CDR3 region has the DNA TGTGCCAGCAGTGAAGCGCTGACAGGGATGCCCGGGGAGCTGTTTTTT. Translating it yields CASSEALTGMPGELFF. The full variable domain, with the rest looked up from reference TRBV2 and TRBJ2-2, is EPEVTQTPSHQVTQMGQEVILRCVPISNHLYFYWYRQILGQKVEFLVSFYNNEISEKSEIFDDQFSVERPDGSNFTLKIRSTKLEDSAMYFCASSEALTGMPGELFFGEGSRLTVL.

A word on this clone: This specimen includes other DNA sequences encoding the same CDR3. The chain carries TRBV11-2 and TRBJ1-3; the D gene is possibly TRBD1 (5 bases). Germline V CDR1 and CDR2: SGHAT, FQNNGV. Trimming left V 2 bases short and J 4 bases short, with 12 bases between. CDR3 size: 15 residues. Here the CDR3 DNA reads TGTGCCAGCAGCTTACAGGGATCTTCCGGAAACACCATATATTTT. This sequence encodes CASSLQGSSGNTIYF.

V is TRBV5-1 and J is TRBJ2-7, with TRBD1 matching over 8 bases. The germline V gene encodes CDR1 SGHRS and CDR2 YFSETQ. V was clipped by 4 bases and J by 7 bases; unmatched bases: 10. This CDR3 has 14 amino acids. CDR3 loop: CASSAGQVVGEQYF. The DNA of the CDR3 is TGCGCCAGCAGCGCGGGACAGGTGGTCGGGGAGCAGTACTTC.

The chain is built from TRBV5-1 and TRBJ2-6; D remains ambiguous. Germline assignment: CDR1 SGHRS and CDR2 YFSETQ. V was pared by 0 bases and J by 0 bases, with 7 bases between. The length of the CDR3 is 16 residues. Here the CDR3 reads CASSLGANSGANVLTF. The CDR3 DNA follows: TGCGCCAGCAGCTTGGGGGCAAACTCTGGGGCCAACGTCCTGACTTTC.

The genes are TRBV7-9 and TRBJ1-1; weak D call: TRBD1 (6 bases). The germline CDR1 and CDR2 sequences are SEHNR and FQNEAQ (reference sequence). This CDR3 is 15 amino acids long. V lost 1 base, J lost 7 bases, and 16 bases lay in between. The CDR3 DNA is TGTGCCAGCAGCTTAGGAGCAGGGGATGGGGGTGAAGCTTTCTTT. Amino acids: CASSLGAGDGGEAFF.

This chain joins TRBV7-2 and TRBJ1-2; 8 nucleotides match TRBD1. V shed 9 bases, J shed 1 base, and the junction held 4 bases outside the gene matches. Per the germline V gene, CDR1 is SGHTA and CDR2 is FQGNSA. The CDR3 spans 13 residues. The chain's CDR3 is CARRTGNNYGYTF. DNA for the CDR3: TGTGCCAGAAGGACAGGGAATAACTATGGCTACACCTTC.

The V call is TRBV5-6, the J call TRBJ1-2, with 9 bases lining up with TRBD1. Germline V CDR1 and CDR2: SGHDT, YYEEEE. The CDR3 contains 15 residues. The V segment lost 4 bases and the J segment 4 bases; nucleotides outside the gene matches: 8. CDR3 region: CASSVSGTGRYGYTF. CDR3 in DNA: TGTGCCAGCAGCGTGTCGGGGACAGGGCGCTATGGCTACACCTTC.

The chain's CDR3 is CATSREPKTDTQYF. The CDR3 region has the DNA TGTGCCACCAGCAGAGAGCCCAAAACAGATACGCAGTATTTT. The genes are TRBV15 and TRBJ2-3; D not resolved. CDR3 length equals 14 residues. V was shortened by 0 bases and J by 3 bases, with 7 bases between the two germline ends. Germline loops: CDR1 LNHNV, CDR2 YYDKDF (reference sequence).